This TCR beta chain came from a study of T cell responses to AZD1222 COVID-19 vaccine. Comment on this clone: Antigen: not known.

General study findings and limits: Vaccine-associated CD4 TCRs spanned spike, dominant at 160-218 and 743-854.

The CDR3 extends over 17 amino acids. V was trimmed by 5 bases and J by 7 bases, leaving 24 bases between them. Germline-derived CDR1 and CDR2 are SGHTA and FQGNSA. The method was immunoSEQ multiplex PCR; TCRdb's version includes in-frame clones alone and lacks a portion of them. Of 80,000 to 95,000 clones in the sample, around nine tenths are singletons; the top ten hold 5% to 5.5%. This sequence originates from an adult who received the AZD1222 COVID-19 vaccine. Sequencing was performed on peripheral blood, taken 28 days after the second AZD1222 dose. The chain links TRBV7-2 to TRBJ2-1, with D hard to call. CDR3 coding DNA: TGTGCCAGCAGCAAATACCTAGTGGGTGTGGGGAATAATGAGCAGTTCTTC. Translation: CASSKYLVGVGNNEQFF. The variable domain in full, completed from reference TRBV7-2 and TRBJ2-1, reads GAGVSQSPSNKVTEKGKDVELRCDPISGHTALYWYRQSLGQGLEFLIYFQGNSAPDKSGLPSDRFSAERTGGSVSTLTIQRTQQEDSAVYLCASSKYLVGVGNNEQFFGPGTRLTVL.